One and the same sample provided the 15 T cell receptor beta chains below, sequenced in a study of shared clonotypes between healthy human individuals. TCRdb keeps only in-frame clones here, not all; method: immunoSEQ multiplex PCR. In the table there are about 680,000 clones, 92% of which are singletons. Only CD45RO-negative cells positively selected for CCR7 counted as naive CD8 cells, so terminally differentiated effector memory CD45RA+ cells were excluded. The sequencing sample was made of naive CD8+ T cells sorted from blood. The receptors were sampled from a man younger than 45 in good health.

CDR3 region: CSVEDRWEQYF. CDR3 nucleotides: TGCAGCGTTGAAGATCGGTGGGAGCAGTACTTC. This chain joins TRBV29-1 and TRBJ2-7; D gene unclear. Trimming removed 0 bases at V and 7 bases at J, with 7 bases between. The CDR3 extends over 11 amino acids. Looked up from germline, CDR1 is SQVTM and CDR2 is ANQGSEA.

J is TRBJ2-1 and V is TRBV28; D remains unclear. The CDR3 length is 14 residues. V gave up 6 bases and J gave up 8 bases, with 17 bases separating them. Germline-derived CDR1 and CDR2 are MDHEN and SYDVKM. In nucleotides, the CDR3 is TGTGCCAGCAGCCCCCCCGTGGAGTTACATGAGCAGTTCTTC. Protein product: CASSPPVELHEQFF.

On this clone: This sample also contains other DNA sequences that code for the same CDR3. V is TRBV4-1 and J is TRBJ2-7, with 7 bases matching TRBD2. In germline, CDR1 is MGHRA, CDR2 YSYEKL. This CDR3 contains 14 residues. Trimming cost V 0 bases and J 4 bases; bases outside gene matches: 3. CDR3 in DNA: TGCGCCAGCAGCCAAGAAGGCGGGAGTTACGAGCAGTACTTC. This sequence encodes CASSQEGGSYEQYF.

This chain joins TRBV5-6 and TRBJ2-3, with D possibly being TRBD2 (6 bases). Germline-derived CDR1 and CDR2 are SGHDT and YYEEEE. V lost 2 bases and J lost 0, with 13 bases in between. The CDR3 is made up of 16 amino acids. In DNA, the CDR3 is TGTGCCAGCAGCTTCCTACTAGCAGCTAGCACAGATACGCAGTATTTT. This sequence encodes CASSFLLAASTDTQYF.

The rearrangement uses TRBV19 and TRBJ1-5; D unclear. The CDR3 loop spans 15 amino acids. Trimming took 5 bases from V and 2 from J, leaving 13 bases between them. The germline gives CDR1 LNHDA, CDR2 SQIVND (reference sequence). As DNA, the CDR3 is TGTGCCAGTAGTCCTTTGTTGGGCGGCAATCAGCCCCAGCATTTT. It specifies CASSPLLGGNQPQHF.

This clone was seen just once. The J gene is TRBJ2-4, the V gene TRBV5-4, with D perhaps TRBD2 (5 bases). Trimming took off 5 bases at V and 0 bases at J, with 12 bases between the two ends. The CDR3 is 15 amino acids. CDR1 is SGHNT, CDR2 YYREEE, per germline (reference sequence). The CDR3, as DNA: TGTGCCAGCAGTTCGGAGGAAGGAGCCAAAAACATTCAGTACTTC. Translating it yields CASSSEEGAKNIQYF. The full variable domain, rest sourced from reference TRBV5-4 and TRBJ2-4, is ETGVTQSPTHLIKTRGQQVTLRCSSQSGHNTVSWYQQALGQGPQFIFQYYREEENGRGNFPPRFSGLQFPNYSSELNVNALELDDSALYLCASSSEEGAKNIQYFGAGTRLSVL.

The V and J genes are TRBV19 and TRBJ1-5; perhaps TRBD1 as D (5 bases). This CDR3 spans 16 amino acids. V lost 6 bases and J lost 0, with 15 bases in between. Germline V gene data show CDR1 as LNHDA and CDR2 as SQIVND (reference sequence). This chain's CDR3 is CASSRAGDYSNQPQHF. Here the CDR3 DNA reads TGTGCCAGTAGCAGGGCAGGCGATTATAGCAATCAGCCCCAGCATTTT.

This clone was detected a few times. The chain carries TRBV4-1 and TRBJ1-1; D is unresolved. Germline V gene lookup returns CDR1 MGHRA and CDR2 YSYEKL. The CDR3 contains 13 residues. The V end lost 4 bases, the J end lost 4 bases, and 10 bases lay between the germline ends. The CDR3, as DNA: TGCGCCAGCAGCCCAGAGCTCGCCACTGAAGCTTTCTTT. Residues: CASSPELATEAFF.

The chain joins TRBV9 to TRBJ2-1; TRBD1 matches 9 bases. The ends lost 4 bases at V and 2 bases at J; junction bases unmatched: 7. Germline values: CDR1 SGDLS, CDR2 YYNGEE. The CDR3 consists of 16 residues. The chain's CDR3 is CASSLPGTGPYNEQFF. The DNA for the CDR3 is TGTGCCAGCAGCCTACCGGGGACAGGGCCCTACAATGAGCAGTTCTTC.

CDR3 protein: CASSFESGYQETQYF. As DNA, the CDR3 is TGTGCCAGCAGCTTTGAGTCTGGCTACCAAGAGACCCAGTACTTC. The rearrangement links TRBV7-9 to TRBJ2-5; D gene unclear. Between the trimmed V and J ends, which lost 3 bases and 0 bases, there was a span of 11 bases. Germline V CDR1 and CDR2: SEHNR, FQNEAQ (reference sequence). This CDR3 comprises 15 residues.

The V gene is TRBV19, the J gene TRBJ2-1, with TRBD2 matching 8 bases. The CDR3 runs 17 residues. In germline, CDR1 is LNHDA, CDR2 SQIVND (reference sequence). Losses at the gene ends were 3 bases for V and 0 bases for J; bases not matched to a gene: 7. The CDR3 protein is CASSMAGGASSYNEQFF. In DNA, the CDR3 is TGTGCCAGTAGTATGGCGGGAGGCGCAAGCTCCTACAATGAGCAGTTCTTC.

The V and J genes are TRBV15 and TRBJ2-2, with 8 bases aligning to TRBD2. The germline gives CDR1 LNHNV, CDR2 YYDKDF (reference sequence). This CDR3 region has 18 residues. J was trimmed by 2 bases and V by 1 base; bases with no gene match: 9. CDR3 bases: TGTGCCACCAGCAGAGGGTATTTAGCGGGATTTAACACCGGGGAGCTGTTTTTT. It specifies CATSRGYLAGFNTGELFF.

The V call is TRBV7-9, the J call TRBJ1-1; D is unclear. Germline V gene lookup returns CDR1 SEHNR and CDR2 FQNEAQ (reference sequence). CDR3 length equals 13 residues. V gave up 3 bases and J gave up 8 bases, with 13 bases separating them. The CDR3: CASSFPTPGEAFF. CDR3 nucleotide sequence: TGTGCCAGCAGCTTCCCCACACCTGGGGAAGCTTTCTTT. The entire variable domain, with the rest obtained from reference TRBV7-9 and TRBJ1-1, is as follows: DTGVSQNPRHKITKRGQNVTFRCDPISEHNRLYWYRQTLGQGPEFLTYFQNEAQLEKSRLLSDRFSAERPKGSFSTLEIQRTEQGDSAMYLCASSFPTPGEAFFGQGTRLTVV.

The DNA of the CDR3 is TGCGCCAGCAGCCAAGGAACAGCCGTTAACTATGGCTACACCTTC. Translating it yields CASSQGTAVNYGYTF. The rearrangement uses TRBV4-3 and TRBJ1-2, with unresolved D. The CDR3 contains 15 residues. Trimming took off 1 base at V and 1 base at J, with 10 bases between the two ends. The germline V gene has CDR1 LGHNA and CDR2 YSLEER.

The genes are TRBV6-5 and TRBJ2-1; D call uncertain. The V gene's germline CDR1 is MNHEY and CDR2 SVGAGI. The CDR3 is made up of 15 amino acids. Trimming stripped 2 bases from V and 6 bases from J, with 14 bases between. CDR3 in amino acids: CASSYGGIVFNEQFF. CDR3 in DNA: TGTGCCAGCAGTTACGGTGGGATTGTCTTCAATGAGCAGTTCTTC.